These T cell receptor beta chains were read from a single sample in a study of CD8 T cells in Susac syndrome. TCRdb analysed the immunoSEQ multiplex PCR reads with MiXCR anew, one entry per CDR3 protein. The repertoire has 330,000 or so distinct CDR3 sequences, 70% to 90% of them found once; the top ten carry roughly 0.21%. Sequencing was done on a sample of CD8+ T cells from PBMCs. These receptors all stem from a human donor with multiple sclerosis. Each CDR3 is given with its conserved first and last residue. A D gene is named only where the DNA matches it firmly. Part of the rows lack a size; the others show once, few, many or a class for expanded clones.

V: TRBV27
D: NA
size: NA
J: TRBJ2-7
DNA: TGTGCCAGCAGTTTAAGTGTCTCCTACGAGCAGTACTTC
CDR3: CASSLSVSYEQYF

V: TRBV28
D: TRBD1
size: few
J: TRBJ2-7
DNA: TGTGCCAGCAGTTTAACAGGGGACGAGCAGTACTTC
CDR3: CASSLTGDEQYF

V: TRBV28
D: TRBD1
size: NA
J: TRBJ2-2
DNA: TGTGCCAGCAGTCTTTGGGACAGAGAAAACACCGGGGAGCTGTTTTTT
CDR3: CASSLWDRENTGELFF

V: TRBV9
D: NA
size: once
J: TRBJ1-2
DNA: TGTGCCAGCACCCCGGGAGGGGGAAGTTACGCTAACTATGGCTACACCTTC
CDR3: CASTPGGGSYANYGYTF

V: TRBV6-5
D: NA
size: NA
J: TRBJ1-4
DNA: TGTGCCAGCAGTTACTCGACTTGGGGGACCTACGGTGAAAAACTGTTTTTT
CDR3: CASSYSTWGTYGEKLFF

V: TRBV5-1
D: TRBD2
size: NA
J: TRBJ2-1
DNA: TGCGCCAGCAGCCCAAGGACTAGCGGGAGTGTGGATGAGCAGTTCTTC
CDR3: CASSPRTSGSVDEQFF

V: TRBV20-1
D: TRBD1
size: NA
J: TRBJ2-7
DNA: TGCAGTGCTAGTTTGGACAGGGTAGGCTACGAGCAGTACTTC
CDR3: CSASLDRVGYEQYF

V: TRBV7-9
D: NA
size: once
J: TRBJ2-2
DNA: TGTGCCAGCAGTTTCGCCCGGGACGTACACACCGGGGAGCTGTTTTTT
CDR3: CASSFARDVHTGELFF

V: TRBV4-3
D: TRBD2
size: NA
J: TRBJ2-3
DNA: TGCGCCAGCAGCCCCGACGACAGCGGGAGTAAAGATACGCAGTATTTT
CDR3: CASSPDDSGSKDTQYF

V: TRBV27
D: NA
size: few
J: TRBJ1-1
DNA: TGTGCCAGCAGTTCCCCAGGGCGGGAGGCTTTCTTT
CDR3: CASSSPGREAFF

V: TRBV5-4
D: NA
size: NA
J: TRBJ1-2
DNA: TGTGCCAGCAGCTCTGACATGGACTATGGCTACACCTTC
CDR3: CASSSDMDYGYTF